The 27 T cell receptor beta chains below come from one sample, sequenced in a study of blood T cell repertoires in COVID-19. Some clones are missing from TCRdb's copy, which holds only in-frame ones; the method was immunoSEQ multiplex PCR. This table holds about 250,000 clones, 86% found once. The sample was peripheral blood. The receptors were sampled from a woman aged 80 or over with COVID-19, enrolled during active disease.

The CDR3, as DNA: TGTGCCAGCAGCCCAGGACAGGGGGGACCTTACGAGCAGTACTTC. Translated, it gives CASSPGQGGPYEQYF. The rearrangement uses TRBV3-1 (or the pseudogene TRBV3-2) and TRBJ2-7, with 10 positions matching TRBD1. The length of the CDR3 is 15 residues. CDR1 is LGHDT and CDR2 is YNNKEL in the germline V gene (reference sequence). V was clipped by 4 bases and J by 4 bases; unmatched bases: 7.

V usage is TRBV14 and J usage is TRBJ1-2; TRBD1 aligns across 9 bases. After removal of 9 bases from V and 6 bases from J, the junction contained 5 bases not matched to a gene. The CDR3 has 12 residues. Germline loops: CDR1 SGHDN, CDR2 FVKESK. CDR3 bases: TGTGCCAGGGTACAGGGGGCCAATGGCTACACCTTC. This sequence encodes CARVQGANGYTF.

The rearrangement uses TRBV5-4 and TRBJ2-5, with a weak D call TRBD2 (6 bases). V gave up 3 bases and J gave up 1 base, with 13 bases separating them. The CDR3 loop spans 15 amino acids. Germline CDR1 and CDR2: SGHNT and YYREEE (reference sequence). The CDR3 is CASSSGGAGQETQYF. CDR3 DNA sequence: TGTGCCAGCAGCTCTGGCGGGGCCGGCCAAGAGACCCAGTACTTC.

The gene calls are TRBV27 and TRBJ2-3; 8 nucleotides agree with TRBD2. Germline V gene lookup returns CDR1 MNHEY and CDR2 SMNVEV (reference sequence). J gave up 3 bases and V 7 bases, and 9 bases lay outside the gene matches. This CDR3 comprises 15 residues. The CDR3 sequence: CASTPKAGATDTQYF. DNA for the CDR3: TGTGCCAGCACCCCCAAAGCGGGGGCGACAGATACGCAGTATTTT.

The chain is built from TRBV7-3 and TRBJ1-3; D not certain. The V end lost 4 bases, the J end lost 2 bases, and 15 bases lay between the germline ends. The CDR3 is 16 residues long. The germline gives CDR1 SGHTA, CDR2 FQGTGA. The CDR3 bases are TGTGCCAGCAGCTCCCCGACCTCCGGGGCTGGAAACACCATATATTTT. Translation: CASSSPTSGAGNTIYF. Drawing the rest from reference TRBV7-3 and TRBJ1-3, the complete variable domain is GAGVSQTPSNKVTEKGKYVELRCDPISGHTALYWYRQSLGQGPEFLIYFQGTGAADDSGLPNDRFFAVRPEGSVSTLKIQRTERGDSAVYLCASSSPTSGAGNTIYFGEGSWLTVV.

The chain has TRBV6-5 and TRBJ1-6; perhaps TRBD1 as D (5 bases). V lost 0 bases, J lost 10 bases, and 16 bases lay in between. Germline loops: CDR1 MNHEY, CDR2 SVGAGI. CDR3 length: 16 amino acids. CDR3 residues: CASSYSGAGITSPLHF. The DNA of the CDR3 is TGTGCCAGCAGTTACTCAGGGGCGGGAATTACCTCACCCCTCCACTTT.

The chain couples TRBV4-1 to TRBJ1-2; 9 nucleotides agree with TRBD1. V lost 0 bases, J lost 4 bases, and 6 bases stayed unmatched. Per germline, CDR1 MGHRA and CDR2 YSYEKL. CDR3 length equals 16 residues. The CDR3 here is CASSQDLTGGSYGYTF. The CDR3 DNA follows: TGCGCCAGCAGCCAAGATTTAACAGGGGGCAGCTATGGCTACACCTTC.

The CDR3 reads CSVGTGVGEQYF. The CDR3 nucleotides read TGCAGCGTCGGGACAGGGGTAGGGGAGCAGTACTTC. The chain combines TRBV29-1 with TRBJ2-7; 10 bases align to TRBD1. Unmatched junction bases numbered 6, after V lost 6 bases and J lost 7 bases. Per germline, CDR1 SQVTM and CDR2 ANQGSEA. The CDR3 runs 12 residues.

CDR3 residues: CASTSGTGGYNEQFF. The CDR3 bases are TGTGCCAGCACCTCCGGGACAGGGGGCTACAATGAGCAGTTCTTC. The chain couples TRBV6-5 to TRBJ2-1, with 11 bases lining up with TRBD1. Per the germline V gene, CDR1 is MNHEY and CDR2 is SVGAGI. With 7 bases clipped from V and 3 bases from J, the junction kept 5 bases outside the gene matches. The CDR3 sequence is 15 residues long.

This chain joins TRBV20-1 and TRBJ1-2, with a weak D call TRBD1 (5 bases). CDR3 length: 13 residues. Trimming removed 3 bases from V and 4 bases from J, with 12 bases in between. The V gene's germline CDR1 is DFQATT and CDR2 SNEGSKA (reference sequence). The CDR3 protein is CSASPGYSYGYTF. As DNA, the CDR3 is TGCAGTGCTAGTCCAGGGTACTCCTATGGCTACACCTTC.

Worth noting for this clone: The same CDR3 is also encoded by other DNA sequences in this sample. The chain links TRBV5-1 to TRBJ2-2, with D possibly matching TRBD1 (5 bases). The CDR3 is 15 residues long. Germline V gives CDR1 SGHRS, CDR2 YFSETQ. Trimming took 1 base from V and 0 from J, leaving 7 bases between them. CDR3 residues: CASSLTGANTGELFF. The CDR3 DNA reads as TGCGCCAGCAGCTTGACAGGAGCGAACACCGGGGAGCTGTTTTTT. Full variable domain (rest looked up from reference TRBV5-1 and TRBJ2-2): KAGVTQTPRYLIKTRGQQVTLSCSPISGHRSVSWYQQTPGQGLQFLFEYFSETQRNKGNFPGRFSGRQFSNSRSEMNVSTLELGDSALYLCASSLTGANTGELFFGEGSRLTVL.

V and J are TRBV27 and TRBJ2-3; 9 bases agree with TRBD1. The J segment lost 5 bases and the V segment lost 4 bases, leaving 7 bases of the junction unmatched. Germline lookup yields CDR1 MNHEY and CDR2 SMNVEV (reference sequence). The CDR3 covers 15 residues. CDR3: CASSSYRGQGDTQYF. The CDR3, as DNA: TGTGCCAGCAGTTCCTACAGGGGGCAGGGAGATACGCAGTATTTT.

This chain connects TRBV5-1 to TRBJ1-1, with TRBD1 identical over 9 bases. V lost 2 bases to trimming and J lost 5 bases; unmatched junction nucleotides: 7. Germline CDR1 SGHRS, CDR2 YFSETQ. CDR3 length equals 15 residues. CDR3 region: CASSFQQGARTEAFF. CDR3 DNA sequence: TGCGCCAGCAGCTTCCAACAGGGGGCTAGGACTGAAGCTTTCTTT.

This chain links TRBV4-2 with TRBJ1-1; 7 positions agree with TRBD1. The CDR3 runs 14 residues. In germline, CDR1 is LGHNA, CDR2 YNFKEQ. V trimming: 6 bases; J trimming: 7 bases; junction bases outside the gene matches: 11. CDR3 sequence: CASRTQGDRGEAFF. CDR3 nucleotide sequence: TGTGCCAGCAGGACCCAGGGGGACCGGGGTGAAGCTTTCTTT.

The V and J genes are TRBV19 and TRBJ2-7; 14 positions match TRBD2. The germline V gene has CDR1 LNHDA and CDR2 SQIVND (reference sequence). The CDR3 extends over 19 amino acids. After removal of 4 bases from V and 1 base from J, the junction contained 12 bases not matched to a gene. This CDR3 is CASSTRTSGGTLLSYEQYF. Here the CDR3 DNA reads TGTGCCAGTAGTACCCGGACTAGCGGGGGGACACTATTATCCTACGAGCAGTACTTC.

V usage is TRBV19 and J usage is TRBJ2-7; 8 nucleotides align to TRBD1. J gave up 1 base and V 6 bases, and 5 bases lay outside the gene matches. The CDR3 runs to 14 residues. Germline V gene sequence: CDR1 LNHDA, CDR2 SQIVND (reference sequence). The CDR3 is CASRGTGSSYEQYF. CDR3 DNA: TGTGCCAGTAGAGGGACAGGTTCTTCCTACGAGCAGTACTTC.

This chain links TRBV7-2 with TRBJ1-2, with 7 bases lining up with TRBD1. Germline V gene lookup returns CDR1 SGHTA and CDR2 FQGNSA. The CDR3 consists of 16 residues. J lost 3 bases, V lost 1 base, and 8 bases had no gene match. CDR3 protein: CASSLDFRTGDYGYTF. The CDR3 region has the DNA TGTGCCAGCAGCTTAGACTTCAGGACAGGCGACTATGGCTACACCTTC.

V usage is TRBV28 and J usage is TRBJ1-1; D is uncertain. This CDR3 is built from 17 residues. Germline values: CDR1 MDHEN, CDR2 SYDVKM. Trimming stripped 5 bases from V and 1 base from J, with 20 bases between. The CDR3 protein is CASSTLGGRSRNTEAFF. DNA for the CDR3: TGTGCCAGCAGTACCTTAGGTGGGAGGTCAAGGAACACTGAAGCTTTCTTT.

The chain joins TRBV7-8 to TRBJ2-2; 7 nucleotides align to TRBD2. Trimming cost V 7 bases and J 1 base; bases outside gene matches: 9. Germline loops: CDR1 SGHVS, CDR2 FQNEAQ. The CDR3 has 16 amino acids. CDR3 sequence: CASTGEGTLNTGELFF. The CDR3 coding sequence is TGTGCCAGCACCGGGGAGGGGACCTTGAACACCGGGGAGCTGTTTTTT.

In the case of this clone: Within the sample, other DNA sequences also encode this same CDR3. CDR3: CASSQDRGQPQHF. Here the CDR3 DNA reads TGTGCCAGCAGCCAAGATCGGGGGCAGCCCCAGCATTTT. The chain links TRBV4-2 to TRBJ1-5; D perhaps matches TRBD1 (5 bases). In germline, CDR1 is LGHNA, CDR2 YNFKEQ. The CDR3 covers 13 residues. Trimming removed 0 bases from V and 7 bases from J, with 7 bases in between.

The gene calls are TRBV5-1 and TRBJ1-1; 10 bases are shared with TRBD1. There are 14 residues in the CDR3. Germline CDR1 SGHRS, CDR2 YFSETQ. The J segment lost 6 bases and the V segment lost 5 bases, leaving 7 bases of the junction unmatched. The CDR3: CASRMGQGKAEAFF. CDR3 nucleotide sequence: TGCGCCAGCAGAATGGGACAGGGGAAAGCTGAAGCTTTCTTT.

Comments on this clone: One end of the junction varies from germline; a read error may be responsible. The gene calls are TRBV4-1 and TRBJ2-3, with TRBD2 matching over 9 bases. CDR1 is MGHRA and CDR2 is YSYEKL in the germline V gene. The CDR3 extends over 19 amino acids. CDR3 nucleotides: TGCGCCCGCAGCCAAGCGGGGGCGTTGGGCGGGGGGGGCCCAGATACGCAGTATTTT. Translation: CARSQAGALGGGGPDTQYF.

Here the CDR3 reads CASSKAGSTGANVLTF. CDR3 nucleotides: TGTGCCAGCAGCAAAGCGGGGAGTACTGGGGCCAACGTCCTGACTTTC. This sequence joins TRBV21-1 and TRBJ2-6; the D call of TRBD2 is as the table states it, not checked on the DNA. TRBV21-1 constitutes a pseudogene. This CDR3 is built from 16 residues.

This chain links TRBV4-2 with TRBJ2-6; D unclear. Trimming pared 2 bases from V and 0 bases from J, leaving 11 bases between. This CDR3 has 17 residues. Germline-derived CDR1 and CDR2 are LGHNA and YNFKEQ. CDR3 sequence: CASSQQASLSGANVLTF. The CDR3 DNA follows: TGTGCCAGCAGCCAACAGGCATCTCTCTCTGGGGCCAACGTCCTGACTTTC.

The chain combines TRBV25-1 with TRBJ2-3, with D possibly matching TRBD2 (7 bases). The germline V gene has CDR1 MGHDK and CDR2 SYGVNS. V was trimmed by 3 bases and J by 5 bases, leaving 9 bases between them. CDR3 length equals 13 residues. The CDR3 protein is CASSERGLDTQYF. CDR3 nucleotide sequence: TGTGCCAGCAGTGAGCGGGGGCTAGATACGCAGTATTTT.

Concerning this clone itself: The same CDR3 can be traced to other DNA sequences in this sample. The rearrangement uses TRBV28 and TRBJ1-1, with a tentative D call TRBD1 (5 bases). Per the germline V gene, CDR1 is MDHEN and CDR2 is SYDVKM. Deletions cut 6 bases from V and 0 bases from J, with 11 bases between. The CDR3 length is 14 residues. This CDR3 reads CASRRQHMNTEAFF. CDR3 DNA sequence: TGTGCCAGCAGGAGACAGCACATGAACACTGAAGCTTTCTTT.

The V and J genes are TRBV15 and TRBJ1-2; tentative D call: TRBD1 (5 bases). Trimming pared 0 bases from V and 0 bases from J, leaving 11 bases between. The CDR3 sequence is 16 residues long. Germline CDR1 is LNHNV and CDR2 is YYDKDF (reference sequence). For the CDR3, the DNA is TGTGCCACCAGCAGAGATCGAACAGGCCCTAACTATGGCTACACCTTC. Encoded protein: CATSRDRTGPNYGYTF.